The 10 T cell receptor beta chains given below trace back to one sample, sequenced in a study of memory CD4+ T cells and cytomegalovirus serostatus. Assay used: immunoSEQ multiplex PCR; TCRdb lists only in-frame clones, some missing. The table shows some 41,000 clones, with around 79% occurring only once. The sort gate was single viable CD3+CD4+CD8-CD45RO+ cells for memory CD4+ T cells. The sequenced sample was memory CD4+ T cells from blood. The receptors shown here come from an adult in good health and CMV-seronegative.

The chain has TRBV7-2 and TRBJ2-7; D is possibly TRBD1 or TRBD2 (5 bases each). The CDR3 length is 15 residues. V gave up 5 bases and J gave up 4 bases, with 18 bases separating them. From germline, CDR1 is SGHTA and CDR2 FQGNSA. The CDR3 bases are TGTGCCAGCAGCCCCCAGAGGGGCGTTAGGTACGAGCAGTACTTC. Its translation is CASSPQRGVRYEQYF.

The chain combines TRBV7-6 with TRBJ2-5; D tentatively fits TRBD1 or TRBD2 (5 bases each). The DNA end is more similar to TRBJ2-7, so the J call may be wrong. The germline CDR1 and CDR2 sequences are SGHVS and FNYEAQ. CDR3 length: 15 amino acids. The chain's CDR3 is CASSSLGAGGYEQYF. In nucleotides, the CDR3 is TGTGCCAGCAGCTCCCTCGGGGCAGGAGGCTACGAGCAGTACTTC.

This clone has only a few counts. The genes are TRBV7-8 and TRBJ1-5; 8 positions match TRBD1. Germline CDR1 is SGHVS and CDR2 is FQNEAQ. V was pared by 0 bases and J by 6 bases, with 4 bases of the junction left unmatched. The CDR3 totals 15 residues. This CDR3 reads CASSLAGRGRQPQHF. CDR3 DNA: TGTGCCAGCAGCTTAGCGGGCAGGGGGCGTCAGCCCCAGCATTTT.

The V call is TRBV4-2, the J call TRBJ2-1; 8 positions match TRBD1. The germline V gene has CDR1 LGHNA and CDR2 YNFKEQ. There are 14 residues in the CDR3. J lost 3 bases, V lost 6 bases, and 4 bases had no gene match. The CDR3 region has the DNA TGTGCCAGCAGTGTCGGACAGGGCTACAATGAGCAGTTCTTC. It yields the protein CASSVGQGYNEQFF.

This clone turned up a few times. The rearrangement joins TRBV25-1 to TRBJ2-2; unclear D gene. Trimming left V 7 bases short and J 0 bases short, with 6 bases between. Germline-derived CDR1 and CDR2 are MGHDK and SYGVNS. The CDR3 is 13 residues long. The DNA for the CDR3 is TGTGCCAGCACCTTTCCGAACACCGGGGAGCTGTTTTTT. Its protein is CASTFPNTGELFF.

The chain uses TRBV25-1 and TRBJ2-7, with a weak D call TRBD2 (6 bases). The CDR3 is 16 residues long. V was trimmed by 1 base and J by 0 bases, leaving 13 bases between them. In germline, CDR1 is MGHDK, CDR2 SYGVNS. The CDR3 nucleotides read TGTGCCAGCAGTGAATGGGACTCCCAAAGCTCCTACGAGCAGTACTTC. Its translation is CASSEWDSQSSYEQYF.

This chain uses TRBV11-3 with TRBJ2-2; D unresolved. The CDR3 totals 14 residues. The germline CDR1 and CDR2 sequences are SGHNT and YENEEA. Trimming took off 1 base at V and 4 bases at J, with 7 bases between the two ends. In DNA, the CDR3 is TGTGCCAGCAGCTTAGGGTCGAGCACCGGGGAGCTGTTTTTT. Translated, it gives CASSLGSSTGELFF.

This clone was detected once. The chain recombines TRBV7-8 with TRBJ2-2; D assignment may be TRBD1 or TRBD2 (6 bases each). Deletions cut 6 bases from V and 4 bases from J, with 15 bases between. CDR3 length: 15 amino acids. Per the germline V gene, CDR1 is SGHVS and CDR2 is FQNEAQ. The CDR3 reads CASSLRGVSTGELFF. CDR3 bases: TGTGCCAGCAGTCTTAGGGGGGTCAGCACCGGGGAGCTGTTTTTT.

This rearrangement joins TRBV2 to TRBJ1-2; D remains ambiguous. The V gene lost 8 bases and the J gene lost 13 bases, with 26 bases spanning the gap. The CDR3 spans 14 residues. Germline V lookup: CDR1 SNHLY, CDR2 FYNNEI. The CDR3 is CASETVGTDDSSTF. The CDR3 DNA is TGTGCCAGCGAGACGGTAGGAACAGACGATAGCAGCACCTTC.

The chain joins TRBV6-6 to TRBJ2-5; 8 bases line up with TRBD1. The trim removed 3 bases at V and 1 base at J, leaving 4 bases unmatched. CDR1 MNHNY and CDR2 SVGAGI come from the germline V gene (reference sequence). The CDR3 contains 15 residues. The CDR3 DNA follows: TGTGCCAGCAGTTATTCTGACAGGGGCCAAGAGACCCAGTACTTC. Protein sequence: CASSYSDRGQETQYF.